Following are 26 T cell receptor beta chains from one sample sequenced in a study of cytomegalovirus exposure and HLA in healthy donors. PCR amplification relied on 60 Vbeta primers (plus 13 Jbeta primers). Produced via immunoSEQ multiplex PCR; TCRdb's table is partial and in-frame only. Counted here are some 150,000 clones, about 82% occurring once; the ten biggest clones make up less than 4%. The sample consisted of PBMCs. The receptors stem from a male donor in good health and CMV-seronegative.

The V gene is TRBV6-5, the J gene TRBJ2-1; 11 bases match TRBD2. The CDR3 is 15 amino acids. Germline trimming cut 5 bases from V and 6 bases from J; bases unmatched to any gene: 6. CDR1 is MNHEY, CDR2 SVGAGI, per germline. The CDR3 region is CASSLAGGVSNEQFF. CDR3 nucleotides: TGTGCCAGCAGTCTAGCGGGAGGCGTAAGCAATGAGCAGTTCTTC.

V and J are TRBV4-3 and TRBJ2-5; 9 positions agree with TRBD1. The CDR3 has 13 residues. The germline V gene encodes CDR1 LGHNA and CDR2 YSLEER. After removal of 6 bases from V and 5 bases from J, the junction contained 4 bases not matched to a gene. The CDR3, as DNA: TGCGCCAGCAGTCGCGACAGGGGGGAGACCCAGTACTTC. This translates into CASSRDRGETQYF.

The chain has TRBV28 and TRBJ2-1; tentative D call: TRBD2 (5 bases). The germline gives CDR1 MDHEN, CDR2 SYDVKM. Trimming took off 4 bases at V and 4 bases at J, with 23 bases between the two ends. The CDR3 has 18 residues. CDR3 sequence: CASSSYNPTDGVYNEQFF. In DNA, the CDR3 is TGTGCCAGCAGTTCCTACAACCCAACTGACGGGGTATACAATGAGCAGTTCTTC.

The chain uses TRBV15 and TRBJ2-1, with a possible D match to TRBD1 (6 bases). This CDR3 has 14 amino acids. CDR1 is LNHNV, CDR2 YYDKDF, per germline (reference sequence). V was trimmed by 5 bases and J by 3 bases, leaving 11 bases between them. The CDR3 here is CATSGGGGYNEQFF. The CDR3, as DNA: TGTGCCACCAGCGGGGGCGGAGGCTACAATGAGCAGTTCTTC.

In its sample, this clone was seen once. The chain carries TRBV5-4 and TRBJ2-1; D gene uncertain. CDR3 length equals 13 residues. Trimming stripped 2 bases from V and 5 bases from J, with 8 bases between. Germline assignment: CDR1 SGHNT and CDR2 YYREEE (reference sequence). For the CDR3, the DNA is TGTGCCAGCAGCTTCCGCCGGGACAATGAGCAGTTCTTC. Translated: CASSFRRDNEQFF.

The CDR3 region has the DNA TGTGCCAGCAGTACCCTAGCGGGGGGCACAGATACGCAGTATTTT. It translates to CASSTLAGGTDTQYF. The chain combines TRBV28 with TRBJ2-3; TRBD2 matches 10 bases. CDR1 is MDHEN and CDR2 is SYDVKM in the germline V gene. The ends lost 5 bases at V and 1 base at J; junction bases unmatched: 3. This CDR3 has 15 residues.

The chain recombines TRBV7-9 with TRBJ2-5; the match to TRBD1 covers 8 bases. After removal of 5 bases from V and 2 bases from J, the junction contained 10 bases not matched to a gene. There are 16 residues in the CDR3. Germline lookup yields CDR1 SEHNR and CDR2 FQNEAQ (reference sequence). The CDR3 coding sequence is TGTGCCAGCAGCCAGACCCTCAGGGGGCCACAAGAGACCCAGTACTTC. This gives the protein CASSQTLRGPQETQYF.

The chain has TRBV5-1 and TRBJ2-1, with TRBD2 matching 9 bases. V was pared by 2 bases and J by 7 bases, with 7 bases of the junction left unmatched. CDR3 size: 15 residues. CDR1 is SGHRS, CDR2 YFSETQ, per germline. CDR3 in amino acids: CASSLSGGRENEQFF. The DNA of the CDR3 is TGCGCCAGCAGCTTAAGCGGGGGGCGGGAAAATGAGCAGTTCTTC.

V gene TRBV5-1 combines with J gene TRBJ1-4, with D possibly TRBD1 on 5 matching bases. Trimming stripped 5 bases from V and 5 bases from J, with 13 bases between. The CDR3 length is 14 residues. From germline, CDR1 is SGHRS and CDR2 YFSETQ. The CDR3 DNA reads TGCGCCAGCAGACTCACGGGGGGGAATGAAAAACTGTTTTTT. This gives the protein CASRLTGGNEKLFF. Variable domain in full (rest from reference TRBV5-1 and TRBJ1-4): KAGVTQTPRYLIKTRGQQVTLSCSPISGHRSVSWYQQTPGQGLQFLFEYFSETQRNKGNFPGRFSGRQFSNSRSEMNVSTLELGDSALYLCASRLTGGNEKLFFGSGTQLSVL.

V gene TRBV4-1 combines with J gene TRBJ2-7; TRBD1 matches 7 bases. V lost 3 bases and J lost 6; bases outside the gene matches: 2. Germline assignment: CDR1 MGHRA and CDR2 YSYEKL. The CDR3 has 12 amino acids. CDR3 sequence: CASSQGQTEQYF. DNA for the CDR3: TGCGCCAGCAGCCAGGGACAGACCGAGCAGTACTTC.

The chain has TRBV5-4 and TRBJ2-5; the match to TRBD2 covers 9 bases. Trimming took 1 base from V and 3 from J; bases not matched to a gene: 1. In germline, CDR1 is SGHNT, CDR2 YYREEE (reference sequence). This CDR3 comprises 14 residues. CDR3 nucleotides: TGTGCCAGCAGCTTGAGCGGGGGGAAAGAGACCCAGTACTTC. Translation: CASSLSGGKETQYF. Full variable domain (missing parts from reference TRBV5-4 and TRBJ2-5): ETGVTQSPTHLIKTRGQQVTLRCSSQSGHNTVSWYQQALGQGPQFIFQYYREEENGRGNFPPRFSGLQFPNYSSELNVNALELDDSALYLCASSLSGGKETQYFGPGTRLLVL.

CDR3 in DNA: TGTGCCAGCAGCTTTGGACCGACAGGGAACACTGAAGCTTTCTTT. Protein sequence: CASSFGPTGNTEAFF. This chain connects TRBV5-4 to TRBJ1-1, with D possibly being TRBD1 (6 bases). Trimming cost V 2 bases and J 1 base, with 12 bases left between them. CDR3 length: 15 amino acids. Germline CDR1 is SGHNT and CDR2 is YYREEE (reference sequence).

The DNA of the CDR3 is TGTGCCAGCAGCTTAGCTATACCGGAGACGCAGTATTTT. Translation: CASSLAIPETQYF. The rearrangement uses TRBV7-6 and TRBJ2-3; D not resolved. Germline values: CDR1 SGHVS, CDR2 FNYEAQ. Trimming stripped 0 bases from V and 9 bases from J, with 10 bases between. This CDR3 is 13 amino acids long.

The rearrangement joins TRBV6-1 to TRBJ2-7, with D perhaps matching TRBD1 (6 bases). V lost 1 base and J lost 3, with 13 bases in between. CDR1 and CDR2 from the germline V gene are MNHNS and SASEGT. This CDR3 spans 15 amino acids. DNA of the CDR3: TGTGCCAGCAGTGAAGAAGACAGGATATTCTACGAGCAGTACTTC. Translating it yields CASSEEDRIFYEQYF.

CDR3 sequence (DNA): TGTGCCAGCAGCGCCAACTATGGAGTTTCCTACGAGCAGTACTTC. Amino acids: CASSANYGVSYEQYF. V and J are TRBV5-4 and TRBJ2-7; D remains ambiguous. CDR1 is SGHNT, CDR2 YYREEE, per germline (reference sequence). Trimming stripped 4 bases from V and 1 base from J, with 15 bases between. The CDR3 covers 15 residues. The full variable domain, in which reference TRBV5-4 and TRBJ2-7 provide the parts outside the CDR3, is ETGVTQSPTHLIKTRGQQVTLRCSSQSGHNTVSWYQQALGQGPQFIFQYYREEENGRGNFPPRFSGLQFPNYSSELNVNALELDDSALYLCASSANYGVSYEQYFGPGTRLTVT.

The gene calls are TRBV4-1 and TRBJ2-1; tentatively, D is TRBD2 (6 bases). Germline assignment: CDR1 MGHRA and CDR2 YSYEKL. The CDR3 runs to 15 residues. V shed 1 base and J shed 5 bases, with 12 bases lying between them. The CDR3 protein is CASSQAAGTNNEQFF. The DNA for the CDR3 is TGCGCCAGCAGCCAAGCAGCGGGTACTAACAATGAGCAGTTCTTC.

This rearrangement joins TRBV19 to TRBJ2-3; 7 bases agree with TRBD1. Germline CDR1 reads LNHDA; CDR2 reads SQIVND (reference sequence). The CDR3 is 15 amino acids. V dropped 6 bases and J dropped 5; count of bases not matched to a gene: 11. CDR3 coding DNA: TGTGCCAGTAGAGACAGGGTAGGAGGTGGAGATACGCAGTATTTT. Translation: CASRDRVGGGDTQYF.

This chain uses TRBV2 with TRBJ1-5, with TRBD1 identical over 9 bases. The V gene end was trimmed by 6 bases and the J gene end by 2 bases; junction bases not matched to a gene: 8. Germline V gene data show CDR1 as SNHLY and CDR2 as FYNNEI. The CDR3 spans 16 residues. In nucleotides, the CDR3 is TGTGCCAGCAGCACCGGGACAGGGTCGGGCAATCAGCCCCAGCATTTT. Its protein product is CASSTGTGSGNQPQHF.

CDR3 loop: CASSYSGAQETQYF. The CDR3 DNA sequence: TGTGCCAGCAGTTACAGCGGGGCGCAAGAGACCCAGTACTTC. V usage is TRBV6-5 and J usage is TRBJ2-5, with 7 bases that match TRBD2. The germline V gene encodes CDR1 MNHEY and CDR2 SVGAGI. CDR3 length: 14 amino acids. The V and J ends lost 2 bases and 2 bases, in that order; junction bases with no gene match: 2.

The CDR3: CASSLSGRNFYEQYF. In DNA, the CDR3 is TGTGCCAGCTCACTAAGCGGGAGGAACTTCTACGAGCAGTACTTC. V usage is TRBV18 and J usage is TRBJ2-7, with TRBD2 matching over 9 bases. CDR3 length: 15 amino acids. V shed 4 bases and J 3 bases; nucleotides not matched to a gene: 7. CDR1 is KGHSH and CDR2 is LQKENI in the germline V gene.

The J gene is TRBJ1-4, the V gene TRBV5-1, with D tentatively TRBD1 (5 bases). V lost 0 bases, J lost 0 bases, and 9 bases lay in between. The CDR3 loop spans 16 amino acids. Germline loops: CDR1 SGHRS, CDR2 YFSETQ. This chain's CDR3 is CASSLGQRTTNEKLFF. CDR3 nucleotide sequence: TGCGCCAGCAGCTTGGGACAGAGAACAACTAATGAAAAACTGTTTTTT.

The rearrangement uses TRBV28 and TRBJ2-7, with TRBD2 matching over 10 bases. V lost 5 bases, J lost 6 bases, and 10 bases stayed unmatched. This CDR3 has 15 amino acids. CDR1 and CDR2 from the germline V gene are MDHEN and SYDVKM. This CDR3 is CASSPEAGGPCEQYF. The CDR3 DNA reads as TGTGCCAGCAGTCCCGAAGCGGGAGGGCCTTGCGAGCAGTACTTC.

This rearrangement joins TRBV15 to TRBJ1-2; tentatively, D is TRBD1 (5 bases). Trimming stripped 6 bases from V and 7 bases from J, with 27 bases between. The CDR3 is 17 residues long. Per the germline V gene, CDR1 is LNHNV and CDR2 is YYDKDF (reference sequence). The CDR3 region has the DNA TGTGCCACCAGGAATGGTGACCCCAGGGATAGGAAGGGTGGCTACACCTTC. This gives the protein CATRNGDPRDRKGGYTF.

The V gene is TRBV7-3, the J gene TRBJ2-1; 7 positions match TRBD2. V lost 0 bases, J lost 0 bases, and 11 bases stayed unmatched. Germline assignment: CDR1 SGHTA and CDR2 FQGTGA. CDR3 size: 19 residues. The CDR3, as DNA: TGTGCCAGCAGCTTAACAGCTAGCGGACTGATCCGCTCCTACAATGAGCAGTTCTTC. This encodes CASSLTASGLIRSYNEQFF.

V is TRBV10-3 and J is TRBJ2-5, with 14 bases identical to TRBD2. This CDR3 spans 18 amino acids. The J segment lost 4 bases and the V segment lost 0 bases, leaving 7 bases of the junction unmatched. Looked up from germline, CDR1 is ENHRY and CDR2 is SYGVKD. The CDR3 loop is CAISESPPGLAGAETQYF. The CDR3 DNA sequence: TGTGCCATCAGTGAGTCACCCCCGGGACTAGCGGGAGCAGAGACCCAGTACTTC.

The chain links TRBV7-2 to TRBJ2-3; 11 bases fit TRBD1. The germline V gene encodes CDR1 SGHTA and CDR2 FQGNSA. Losses at the gene ends were 5 bases for V and 6 bases for J; bases not matched to a gene: 4. CDR3 length: 14 amino acids. As DNA, the CDR3 is TGTGCCAGCAGCCGGGACAGGGGGTGGGATACGCAGTATTTT. This gives the protein CASSRDRGWDTQYF.